This T cell receptor (beta chain) was identified during a study of blood T cells in healthy people across ages. With a J-beta primer mix and a sample-barcoded 5' primer, a second PCR ran roughly 6 to 11 cycles. TCRdb ran MiXCR on the 5' RACE reads and lists one entry per CDR3 protein. The sample includes about 1.5 million distinct CDR3 sequences, around 40% of them seen just once. The length of the CDR3 is 15 residues. Germline V gene data show CDR1 as SGHTA and CDR2 as FQGNSA. The V gene lost 2 bases and the J gene lost 3 bases, with 13 bases spanning the gap. Study-wide results and limits: Greater diversity and more naive CD4+ cells were seen in long-lived donors than in aged donors. A strong correlation between TCR beta diversity and naive T cell percentage was seen.

This clonotype was detected only a few times. What it binds is not known. This TCR was sampled from a woman between 18 and 29 years old in good health. Sequenced sample: blood. V usage is TRBV7-2 and J usage is TRBJ1-2; D uncertain. The CDR3 here is CASSLRSRLDYGYTF. In DNA form, the CDR3 reads TGTGCCAGCAGCTTAAGGTCTAGACTGGACTATGGCTACACCTTC.